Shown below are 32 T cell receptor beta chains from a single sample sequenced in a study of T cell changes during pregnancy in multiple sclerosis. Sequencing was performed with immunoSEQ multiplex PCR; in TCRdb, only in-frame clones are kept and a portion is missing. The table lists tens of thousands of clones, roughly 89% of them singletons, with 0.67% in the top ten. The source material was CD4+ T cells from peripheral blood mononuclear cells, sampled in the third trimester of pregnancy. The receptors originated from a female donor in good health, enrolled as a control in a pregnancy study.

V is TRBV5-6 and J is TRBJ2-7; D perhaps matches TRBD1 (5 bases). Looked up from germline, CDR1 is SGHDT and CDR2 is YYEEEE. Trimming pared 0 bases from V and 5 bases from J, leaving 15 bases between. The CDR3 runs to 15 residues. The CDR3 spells CASSLAGQRVHEQYF. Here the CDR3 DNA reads TGTGCCAGCAGCTTGGCAGGGCAAAGGGTACACGAGCAGTACTTC.

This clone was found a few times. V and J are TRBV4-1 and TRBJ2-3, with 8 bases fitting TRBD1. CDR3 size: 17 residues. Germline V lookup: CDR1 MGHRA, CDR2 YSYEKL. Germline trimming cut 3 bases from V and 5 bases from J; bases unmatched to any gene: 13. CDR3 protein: CASSHVRDRWMEDTQYF. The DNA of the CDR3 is TGCGCCAGCAGCCATGTACGGGACAGGTGGATGGAAGATACGCAGTATTTT.

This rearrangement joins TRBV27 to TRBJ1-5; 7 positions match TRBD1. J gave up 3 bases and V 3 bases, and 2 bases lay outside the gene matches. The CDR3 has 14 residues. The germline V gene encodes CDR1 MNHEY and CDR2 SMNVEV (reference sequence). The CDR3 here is CASSFDRVNQPQHF. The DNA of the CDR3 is TGTGCCAGCAGTTTTGACAGGGTCAATCAGCCCCAGCATTTT.

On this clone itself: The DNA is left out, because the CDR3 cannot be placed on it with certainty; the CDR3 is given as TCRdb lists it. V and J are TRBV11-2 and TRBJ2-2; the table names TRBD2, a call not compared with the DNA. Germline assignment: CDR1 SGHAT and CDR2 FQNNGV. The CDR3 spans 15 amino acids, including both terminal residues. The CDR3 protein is CASSLDVGTPGSCFF.

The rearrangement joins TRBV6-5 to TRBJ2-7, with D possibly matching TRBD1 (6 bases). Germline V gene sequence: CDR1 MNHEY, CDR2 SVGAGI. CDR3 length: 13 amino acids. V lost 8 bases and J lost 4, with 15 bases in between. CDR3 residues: CASRAQGSYEQYF. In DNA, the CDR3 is TGTGCCAGCCGGGCACAGGGTAGTTACGAGCAGTACTTC.

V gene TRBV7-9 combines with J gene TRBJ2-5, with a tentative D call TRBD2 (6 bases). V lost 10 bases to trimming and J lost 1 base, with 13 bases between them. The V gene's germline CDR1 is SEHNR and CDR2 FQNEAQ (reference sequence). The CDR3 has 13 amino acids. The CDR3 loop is CAIRRGFQETQYF. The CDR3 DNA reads TGTGCCATCCGGAGGGGTTTCCAAGAGACCCAGTACTTC.

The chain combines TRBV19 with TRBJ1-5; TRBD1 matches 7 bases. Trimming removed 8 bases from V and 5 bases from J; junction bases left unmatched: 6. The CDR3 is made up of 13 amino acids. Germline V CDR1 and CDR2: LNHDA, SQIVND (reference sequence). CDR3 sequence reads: CASRDRTYQPQHF. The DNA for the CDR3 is TGTGCCAGTCGGGACAGAACCTATCAGCCCCAGCATTTT.

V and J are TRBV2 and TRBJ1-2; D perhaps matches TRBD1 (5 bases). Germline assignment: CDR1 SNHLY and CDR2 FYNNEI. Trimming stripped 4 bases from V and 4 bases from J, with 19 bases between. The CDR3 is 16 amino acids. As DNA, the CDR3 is TGTGCCAGCAGTGTATCGCAGGGTTTTGGGATCTATGGCTACACCTTC. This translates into CASSVSQGFGIYGYTF.

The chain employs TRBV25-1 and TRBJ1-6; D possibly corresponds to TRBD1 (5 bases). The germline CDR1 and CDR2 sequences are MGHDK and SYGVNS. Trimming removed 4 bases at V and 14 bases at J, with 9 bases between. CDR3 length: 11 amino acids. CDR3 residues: CASSGLDTLHF. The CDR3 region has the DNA TGTGCCAGCAGTGGATTGGACACCCTCCACTTT.

The CDR3 loop reads CASSPKPGTGDPPGFWELFF. The CDR3 DNA is TGTGCCAGCAGTCCGAAGCCCGGGACAGGGGACCCACCGGGATTCTGGGAGCTGTTTTTT. This rearrangement joins TRBV14 to TRBJ2-2; 10 bases align to TRBD1. The CDR3 is 20 amino acids. V trimming: 6 bases; J trimming: 9 bases; junction bases outside the gene matches: 25. Germline V gene data show CDR1 as SGHDN and CDR2 as FVKESK.

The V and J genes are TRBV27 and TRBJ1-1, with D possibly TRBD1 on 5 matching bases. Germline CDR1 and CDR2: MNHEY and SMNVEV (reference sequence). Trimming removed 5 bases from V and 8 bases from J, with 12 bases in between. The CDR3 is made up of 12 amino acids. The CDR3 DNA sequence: TGTGCCAGCAGTCCCTGGGGCAGGGAAGCTTTCTTT. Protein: CASSPWGREAFF.

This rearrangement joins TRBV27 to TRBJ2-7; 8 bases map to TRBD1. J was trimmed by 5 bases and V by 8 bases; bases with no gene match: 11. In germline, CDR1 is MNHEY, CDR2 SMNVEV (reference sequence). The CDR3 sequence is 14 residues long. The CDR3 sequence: CASGATGVPNEQYF. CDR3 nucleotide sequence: TGTGCCAGCGGAGCGACAGGGGTCCCGAACGAGCAGTACTTC.

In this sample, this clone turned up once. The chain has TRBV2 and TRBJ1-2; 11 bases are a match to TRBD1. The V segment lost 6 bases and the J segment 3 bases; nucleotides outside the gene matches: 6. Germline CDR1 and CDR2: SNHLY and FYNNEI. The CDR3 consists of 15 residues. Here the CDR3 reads CASRDWTGGDYGYTF. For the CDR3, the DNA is TGTGCCAGCAGAGACTGGACAGGGGGCGACTATGGCTACACCTTC.

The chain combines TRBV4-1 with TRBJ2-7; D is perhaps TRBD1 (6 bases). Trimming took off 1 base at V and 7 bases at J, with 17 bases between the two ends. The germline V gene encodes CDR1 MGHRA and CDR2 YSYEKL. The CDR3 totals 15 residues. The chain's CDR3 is CASSQGGDRMGEQYF. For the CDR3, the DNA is TGCGCCAGCAGCCAAGGAGGAGACAGGATGGGGGAGCAGTACTTC.

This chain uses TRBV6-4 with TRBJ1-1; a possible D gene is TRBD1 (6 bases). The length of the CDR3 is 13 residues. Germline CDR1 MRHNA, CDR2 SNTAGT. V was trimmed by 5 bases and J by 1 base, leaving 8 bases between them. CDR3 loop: CASSRTANTEAFF. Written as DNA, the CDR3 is TGTGCCAGCAGTAGGACAGCGAACACTGAAGCTTTCTTT.

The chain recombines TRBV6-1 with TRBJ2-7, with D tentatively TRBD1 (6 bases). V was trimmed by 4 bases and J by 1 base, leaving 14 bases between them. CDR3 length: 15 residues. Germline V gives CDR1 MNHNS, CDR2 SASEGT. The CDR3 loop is CASSVQGYASYEQYF. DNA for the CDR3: TGTGCCAGCAGTGTCCAGGGGTATGCATCCTACGAGCAGTACTTC.

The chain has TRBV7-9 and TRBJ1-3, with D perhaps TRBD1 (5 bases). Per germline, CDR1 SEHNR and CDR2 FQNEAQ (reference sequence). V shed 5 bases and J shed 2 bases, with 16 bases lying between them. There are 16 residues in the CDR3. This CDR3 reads CASSPGQELTGNTIYF. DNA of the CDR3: TGTGCCAGCAGCCCCGGACAAGAACTTACTGGAAACACCATATATTTT.

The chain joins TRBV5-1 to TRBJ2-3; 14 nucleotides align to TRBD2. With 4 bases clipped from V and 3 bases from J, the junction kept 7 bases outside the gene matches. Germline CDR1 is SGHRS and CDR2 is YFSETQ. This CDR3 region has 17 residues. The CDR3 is CASSGPGLAGVTDTQYF. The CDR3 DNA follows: TGCGCCAGCAGCGGGCCGGGACTAGCGGGAGTGACAGATACGCAGTATTTT.

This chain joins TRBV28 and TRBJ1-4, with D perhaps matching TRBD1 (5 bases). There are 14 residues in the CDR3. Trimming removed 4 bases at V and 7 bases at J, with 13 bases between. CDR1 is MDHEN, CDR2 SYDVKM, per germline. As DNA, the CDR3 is TGTGCCAGCAGTTCCCCAGGGTCTACTGAAAAACTGTTTTTT. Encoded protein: CASSSPGSTEKLFF.

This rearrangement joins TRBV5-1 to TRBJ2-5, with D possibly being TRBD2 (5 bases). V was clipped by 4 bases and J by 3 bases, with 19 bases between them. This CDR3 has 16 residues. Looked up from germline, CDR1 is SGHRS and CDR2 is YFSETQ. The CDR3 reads CASSPGGLATEETQYF. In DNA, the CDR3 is TGCGCCAGCAGCCCAGGAGGTTTGGCGACCGAAGAGACCCAGTACTTC.

CDR3 DNA sequence: TGTGCCAGCAGCTTAAGGACAGGGGAGGGGACTGAAGCTTTCTTT. Translating it yields CASSLRTGEGTEAFF. V is TRBV7-9 and J is TRBJ1-1; TRBD1 matches at 9 bases. This CDR3 contains 15 residues. J was trimmed by 5 bases and V by 2 bases; bases with no gene match: 6. Germline CDR1 is SEHNR and CDR2 is FQNEAQ (reference sequence). Based on the CDR3 plus reference TRBV7-9 and TRBJ1-1, the full variable domain is DTGVSQNPRHKITKRGQNVTFRCDPISEHNRLYWYRQTLGQGPEFLTYFQNEAQLEKSRLLSDRFSAERPKGSFSTLEIQRTEQGDSAMYLCASSLRTGEGTEAFFGQGTRLTVV.

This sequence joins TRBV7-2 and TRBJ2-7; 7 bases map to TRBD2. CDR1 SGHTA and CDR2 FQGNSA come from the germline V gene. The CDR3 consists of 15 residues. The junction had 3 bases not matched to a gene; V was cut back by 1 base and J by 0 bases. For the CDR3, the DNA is TGTGCCAGCAGCTTAGTCGGGGGGAACTCCTACGAGCAGTACTTC. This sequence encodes CASSLVGGNSYEQYF.

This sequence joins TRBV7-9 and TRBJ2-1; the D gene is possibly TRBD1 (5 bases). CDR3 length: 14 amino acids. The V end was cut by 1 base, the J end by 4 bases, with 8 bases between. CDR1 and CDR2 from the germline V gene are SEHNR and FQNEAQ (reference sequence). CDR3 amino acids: CASSLGQGYNEQFF. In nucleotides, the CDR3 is TGTGCCAGCAGCTTAGGGCAGGGATACAATGAGCAGTTCTTC.

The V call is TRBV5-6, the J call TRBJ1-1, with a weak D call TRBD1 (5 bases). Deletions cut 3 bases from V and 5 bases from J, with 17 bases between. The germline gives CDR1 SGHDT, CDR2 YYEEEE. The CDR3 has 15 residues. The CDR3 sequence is CASSWGEGVGTEAFF. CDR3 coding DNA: TGTGCCAGCAGCTGGGGGGAGGGTGTAGGTACTGAAGCTTTCTTT.

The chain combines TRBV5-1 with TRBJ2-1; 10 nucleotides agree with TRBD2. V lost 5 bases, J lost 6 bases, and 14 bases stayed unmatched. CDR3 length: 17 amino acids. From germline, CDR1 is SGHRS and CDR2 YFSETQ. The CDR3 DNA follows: TGCGCCAGCAGAGAACTAGCGGGAACCAGTCCCGTCAATGAGCAGTTCTTC. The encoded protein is CASRELAGTSPVNEQFF.

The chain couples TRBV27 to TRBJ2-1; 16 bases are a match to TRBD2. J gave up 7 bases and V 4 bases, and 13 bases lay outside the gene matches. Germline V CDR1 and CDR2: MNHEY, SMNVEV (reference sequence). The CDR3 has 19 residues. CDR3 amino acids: CASSSTRPGLAGGRNEQFF. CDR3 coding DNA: TGTGCCAGCAGTTCGACCCGGCCGGGACTAGCGGGAGGGAGGAATGAGCAGTTCTTC.

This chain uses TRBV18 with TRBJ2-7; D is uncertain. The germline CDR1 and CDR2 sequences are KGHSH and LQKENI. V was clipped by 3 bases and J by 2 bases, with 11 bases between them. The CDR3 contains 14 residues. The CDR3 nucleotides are TGTGCCAGCTCACCCCCGAGAAGCACCTACGAGCAGTACTTC. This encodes CASSPPRSTYEQYF. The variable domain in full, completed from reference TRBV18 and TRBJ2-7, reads NAGVMQNPRHLVRRRGQEARLRCSPMKGHSHVYWYRQLPEEGLKFMVYLQKENIIDESGMPKERFSAEFPKEGPSILRIQQVVRGDSAAYFCASSPPRSTYEQYFGPGTRLTVT.

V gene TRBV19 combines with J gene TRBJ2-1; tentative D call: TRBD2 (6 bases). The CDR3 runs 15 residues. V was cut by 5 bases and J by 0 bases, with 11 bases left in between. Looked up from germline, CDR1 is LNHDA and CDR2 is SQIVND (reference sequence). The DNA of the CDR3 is TGTGCCAGTAGTGTTATCGGGAGCTCCTACAATGAGCAGTTCTTC. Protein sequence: CASSVIGSSYNEQFF.

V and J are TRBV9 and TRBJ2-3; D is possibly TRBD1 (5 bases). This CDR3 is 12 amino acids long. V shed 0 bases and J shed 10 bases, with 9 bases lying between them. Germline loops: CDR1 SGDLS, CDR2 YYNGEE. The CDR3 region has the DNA TGTGCCAGCAGCGTAGTGACAGAAGCGCAGTATTTT. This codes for CASSVVTEAQYF. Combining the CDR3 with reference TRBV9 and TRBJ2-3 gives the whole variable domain DSGVTQTPKHLITATGQRVTLRCSPRSGDLSVYWYQQSLDQGLQFLIQYYNGEERAKGNILERFSAQQFPDLHSELNLSSLELGDSALYFCASSVVTEAQYFGPGTRLTVL.

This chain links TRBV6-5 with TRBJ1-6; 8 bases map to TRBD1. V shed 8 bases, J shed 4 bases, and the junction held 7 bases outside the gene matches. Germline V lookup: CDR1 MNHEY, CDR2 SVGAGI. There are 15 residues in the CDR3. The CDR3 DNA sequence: TGTGCCAGCGGTATTGACAGGGGATATAATTCACCCCTCCACTTT. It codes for CASGIDRGYNSPLHF.

CDR3 nucleotides: TGTGCCAGCCGAGAGGGGGCAATAGCGGGGGTCACAGATACGCAGTATTTT. The encoded protein is CASREGAIAGVTDTQYF. The chain links TRBV7-9 to TRBJ2-3; 9 bases are a match to TRBD2. V shed 8 bases, J shed 2 bases, and the junction held 14 bases outside the gene matches. The CDR3 contains 17 residues. Germline V gene sequence: CDR1 SEHNR, CDR2 FQNEAQ (reference sequence).

CDR3 DNA sequence: TGTGCCAGCAGCCCCCCCGGAGGGGCTAGGTCCTACAATGAGCAGTTCTTC. Residues: CASSPPGGARSYNEQFF. This chain connects TRBV7-3 to TRBJ2-1; TRBD2 might be the D (6 bases). Between the trimmed V and J ends, which lost 5 bases and 1 base, there was a span of 18 bases. CDR1 SGHTA and CDR2 FQGTGA come from the germline V gene. This CDR3 is 17 amino acids long. The complete variable domain, with remaining parts taken from reference TRBV7-3 and TRBJ2-1, reads GAGVSQTPSNKVTEKGKYVELRCDPISGHTALYWYRQSLGQGPEFLIYFQGTGAADDSGLPNDRFFAVRPEGSVSTLKIQRTERGDSAVYLCASSPPGGARSYNEQFFGPGTRLTVL.